The 5 T cell receptor beta chains in this list originate from one sample, sequenced in a study of blood T cells in healthy people across ages. Then a second PCR, running about 6 to 12 cycles, was carried out with a sample-barcoded 5' primer and a J-beta primer mix. TCRdb fed the 5' RACE reads into MiXCR, producing one record per CDR3 protein. The repertoire consists of about 1.4 million distinct CDR3 sequences, with approximately 63% occurring once and the leading ten covering about 6.3%. Sequencing was performed on blood. The source of these receptors is a man between 18 and 29 years old in good health.

This clonotype was seen only a few times. The rearrangement links TRBV10-3 to TRBJ2-1; D could derive from TRBD1 or TRBD2 (6 bases each). The germline gives CDR1 ENHRY, CDR2 SYGVKD. The germline V and J ends were trimmed by 3 bases and 5 bases, with 11 bases remaining between them. The CDR3 totals 14 residues. The CDR3 protein is CAISEGGLNNEQFF. The CDR3 nucleotides read TGTGCCATCAGTGAAGGGGGACTCAACAATGAGCAGTTCTTC.

The chain recombines TRBV7-9 with TRBJ2-7; 7 bases align to TRBD1. Per germline, CDR1 SEHNR and CDR2 FQNEAQ (reference sequence). The CDR3 sequence is 13 residues long. Germline trimming cut 4 bases from V and 4 bases from J; bases unmatched to any gene: 4. Here the CDR3 DNA reads TGTGCCAGCAGCTCGGGACAGCAGTACGAGCAGTACTTC. It specifies CASSSGQQYEQYF.

This clonotype was counted a few times. The V and J genes are TRBV20-1 and TRBJ2-4, with 10 bases matching TRBD1. The DNA end is more similar to TRBJ2-7, so the J call may be wrong. Germline lookup yields CDR1 DFQATT and CDR2 SNEGSKA (reference sequence). This CDR3 has 16 residues. This CDR3 is CSARDRAGQGIYEQYF. Written as DNA, the CDR3 is TGCAGTGCTAGAGATCGCGCGGGACAGGGGATATACGAGCAGTACTTC.

This clonotype was detected a few times. The V gene is TRBV27, the J gene TRBJ1-1; TRBD1 is a possible D gene (6 bases). V lost 6 bases and J lost 7, with 18 bases in between. Germline V gene lookup returns CDR1 MNHEY and CDR2 SMNVEV (reference sequence). The CDR3 runs to 14 residues. In DNA, the CDR3 is TGTGCCAGCAGCCAACAGGGACGGAAGGTTGAAGCTTTCTTT. This gives the protein CASSQQGRKVEAFF.

The CDR3 spells CASSQRGSGTENTEAFF. The CDR3 nucleotides read TGCGCCAGCAGCCAGAGGGGGTCCGGGACAGAGAACACTGAAGCTTTCTTT. The chain couples TRBV4-1 to TRBJ1-1, with 7 bases identical to TRBD1. There are 17 residues in the CDR3. The J segment lost 1 base and the V segment lost 3 bases, leaving 11 bases of the junction unmatched. Germline V lookup: CDR1 MGHRA, CDR2 YSYEKL.